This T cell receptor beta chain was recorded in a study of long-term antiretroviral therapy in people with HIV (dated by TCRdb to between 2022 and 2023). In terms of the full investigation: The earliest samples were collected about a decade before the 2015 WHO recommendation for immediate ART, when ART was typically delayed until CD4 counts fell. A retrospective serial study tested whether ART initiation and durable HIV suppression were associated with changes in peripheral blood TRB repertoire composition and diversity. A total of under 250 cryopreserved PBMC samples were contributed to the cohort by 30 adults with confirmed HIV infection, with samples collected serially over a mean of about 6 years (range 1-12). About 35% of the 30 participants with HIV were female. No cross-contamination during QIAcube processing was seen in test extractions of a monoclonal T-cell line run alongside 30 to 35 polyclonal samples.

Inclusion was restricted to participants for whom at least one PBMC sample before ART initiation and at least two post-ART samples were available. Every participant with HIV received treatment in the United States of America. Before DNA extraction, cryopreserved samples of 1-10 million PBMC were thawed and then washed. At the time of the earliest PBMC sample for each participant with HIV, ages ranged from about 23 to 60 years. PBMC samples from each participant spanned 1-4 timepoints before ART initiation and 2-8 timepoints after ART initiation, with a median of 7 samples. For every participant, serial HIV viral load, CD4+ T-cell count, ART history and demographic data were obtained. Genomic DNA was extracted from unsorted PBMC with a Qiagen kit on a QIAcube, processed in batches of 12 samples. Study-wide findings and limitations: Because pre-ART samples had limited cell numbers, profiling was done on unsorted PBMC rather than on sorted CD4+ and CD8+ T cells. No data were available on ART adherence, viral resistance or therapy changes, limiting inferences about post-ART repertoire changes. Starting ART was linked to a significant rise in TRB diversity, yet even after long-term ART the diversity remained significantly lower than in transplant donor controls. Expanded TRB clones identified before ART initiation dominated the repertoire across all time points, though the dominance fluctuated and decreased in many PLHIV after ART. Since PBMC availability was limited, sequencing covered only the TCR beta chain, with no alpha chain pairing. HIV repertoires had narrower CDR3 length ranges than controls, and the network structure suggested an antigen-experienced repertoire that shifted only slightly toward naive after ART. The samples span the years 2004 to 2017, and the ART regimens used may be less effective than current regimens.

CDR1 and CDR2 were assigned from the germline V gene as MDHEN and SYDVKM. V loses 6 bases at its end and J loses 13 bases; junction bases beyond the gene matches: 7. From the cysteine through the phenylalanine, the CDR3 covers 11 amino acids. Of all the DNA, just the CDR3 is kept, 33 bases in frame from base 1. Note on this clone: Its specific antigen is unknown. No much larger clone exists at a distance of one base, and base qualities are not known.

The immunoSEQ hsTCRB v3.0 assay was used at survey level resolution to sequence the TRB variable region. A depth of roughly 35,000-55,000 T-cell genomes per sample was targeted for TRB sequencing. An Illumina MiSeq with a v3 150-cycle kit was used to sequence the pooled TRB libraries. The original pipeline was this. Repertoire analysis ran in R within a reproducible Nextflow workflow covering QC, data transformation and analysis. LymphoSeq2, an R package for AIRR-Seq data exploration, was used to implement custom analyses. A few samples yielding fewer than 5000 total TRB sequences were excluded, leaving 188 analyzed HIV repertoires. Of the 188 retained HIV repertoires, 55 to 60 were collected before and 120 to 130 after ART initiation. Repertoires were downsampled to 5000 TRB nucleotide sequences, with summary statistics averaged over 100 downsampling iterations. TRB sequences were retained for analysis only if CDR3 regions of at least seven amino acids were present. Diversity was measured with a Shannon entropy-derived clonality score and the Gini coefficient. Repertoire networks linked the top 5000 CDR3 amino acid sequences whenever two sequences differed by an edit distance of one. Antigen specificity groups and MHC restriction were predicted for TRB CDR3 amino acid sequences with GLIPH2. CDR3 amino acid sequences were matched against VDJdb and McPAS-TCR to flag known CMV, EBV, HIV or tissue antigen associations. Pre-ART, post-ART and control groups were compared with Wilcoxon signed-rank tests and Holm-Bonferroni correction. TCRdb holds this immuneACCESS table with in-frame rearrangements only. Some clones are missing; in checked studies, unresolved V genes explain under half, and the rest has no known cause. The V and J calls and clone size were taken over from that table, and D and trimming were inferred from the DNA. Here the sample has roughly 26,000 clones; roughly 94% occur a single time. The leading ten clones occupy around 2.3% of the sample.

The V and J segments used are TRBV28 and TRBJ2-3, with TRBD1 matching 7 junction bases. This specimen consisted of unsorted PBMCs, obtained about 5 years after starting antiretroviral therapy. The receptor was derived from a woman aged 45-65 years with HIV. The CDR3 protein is CASSYDRDKYF. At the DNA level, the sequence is TGTGCCAGCAGCTACGACAGGGATAAGTATTTT.